This TCR beta chain was retrieved from a study of cytomegalovirus exposure and HLA in healthy donors. General study findings and limits: Associated with cytomegalovirus, according to the listing, were around 160 TCR beta chains. With further analysis later on, most CMV-associated TCR beta chains appeared HLA-restricted. Specificity for CMV antigens was confirmed in vitro for a few of the CMV-associated chains.

Worth noting for this clone: Its antigen is unidentified.

PCR employed 60 Vbeta and 13 Jbeta primers. Sequencing used immunoSEQ multiplex PCR; TCRdb keeps in-frame clones, though not all of them. The sample lists roughly 190,000 clones, 65% to 90% occurring once. CDR1 and CDR2 from the germline V gene are MNHNS and SASEGT. Between the trimmed V and J ends, which lost 2 bases and 4 bases, there was a span of 14 bases. The CDR3 extends over 16 amino acids. This sequence joins TRBV6-1 and TRBJ2-2, with a weak D call TRBD1 (6 bases). The sequencing input was PBMCs. This TCR derives from a man aged 40-49 years in good health and CMV-seropositive. CDR3 nucleotides: TGTGCCAGCAGTGAATTACCGGGACAAGTCACCGGGGAGCTGTTTTTT. Its protein is CASSELPGQVTGELFF.